The clone carrying this TCR beta chain occurred many times. The antigen is unknown. This CDR3 has 12 residues. Germline lookup yields CDR1 SQVTM and CDR2 ANQGSEA. This sample stems from a study of shared clonotypes between healthy human individuals. Study observations and caveats: Few donors restricted represented genetic and exposure-history diversity. Clonotype sharing among donors, it was expected, would be affected by sequencing depth.

Ten immunoSEQ deep assay plates were used by the authors to sequence unsorted PBMC DNA. Sequencing was performed with immunoSEQ multiplex PCR; in TCRdb, only in-frame clones are kept and a portion is missing. The sample has hundreds of thousands of clones; about 80% are singletons. The V and J genes are TRBV29-1 and TRBJ2-5; either TRBD1 or TRBD2 may fit D (5 bases each). The last part of the DNA fits TRBJ2-7 better; the J call may be wrong. The sequence came from a woman in her forties in good health. Some clones in this sample may be carry-over from other donors' samples. The sample comprised PBMCs. CDR3 nucleotides: TGCAGCGGCCGGGACGGAGCCTACGAGCAGTACTTC. Translated, it gives CSGRDGAYEQYF.